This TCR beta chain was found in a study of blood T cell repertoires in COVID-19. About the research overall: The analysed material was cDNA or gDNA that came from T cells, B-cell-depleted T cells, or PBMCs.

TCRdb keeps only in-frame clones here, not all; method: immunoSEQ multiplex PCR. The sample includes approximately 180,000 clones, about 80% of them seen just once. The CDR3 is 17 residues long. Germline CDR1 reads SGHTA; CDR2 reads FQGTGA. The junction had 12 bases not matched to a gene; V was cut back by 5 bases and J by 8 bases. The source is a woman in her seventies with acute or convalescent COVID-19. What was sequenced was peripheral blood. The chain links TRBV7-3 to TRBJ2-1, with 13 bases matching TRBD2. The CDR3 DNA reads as TGTGCCAGCAGCCCAAAGGCACTAGCGGGGGGGCCGGATGAGCAGTTCTTC. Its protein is CASSPKALAGGPDEQFF.